The 26 T cell receptor beta chains presented below share a single source sample, sequenced in a study of shared clonotypes between healthy human individuals (dated by TCRdb to 2018 to 2020). The library was made by the immunoSEQ multiplex PCR assay. TCRdb's version of the immuneACCESS table is confined to in-frame rearrangements and falls short of the full clone set. An unresolved V gene accounts for under half of the shortfall where checked; the remainder is of unknown origin. Counted in this sample were approximately 100,000 clones; about 66% of them appeared once. The leading ten clones occupy about 25% of the sample. The sequencing input was memory CD8+ T cells sorted from blood. Read against the paper, the sample's cell subset or site label means: CD45RO+ cells pooled with CCR7-negative TemRA cells. All receptors come from a woman aged 25-40 years in good health.

This chain joins TRBV14 and TRBJ2-1; D is ambiguous. The length of the CDR3 is 14 residues. Germline V gives CDR1 SGHDN, CDR2 FVKESK. V lost 1 base and J 8 bases, leaving 12 bases between the germline ends. The CDR3 loop reads CASSQGFGWDEQFF. CDR3 sequence (DNA): TGTGCCAGCAGCCAAGGGTTCGGGTGGGATGAGCAGTTCTTC.

The CDR3 loop is CASSQKLPSTDTQYF. The CDR3 DNA reads as TGTGCCAGCAGCCAAAAGCTGCCTAGCACAGATACGCAGTATTTT. The chain joins TRBV14 to TRBJ2-3; D is unclear. The V end lost 2 bases, the J end lost 0 bases, and 9 bases lay between the germline ends. Germline V lookup: CDR1 SGHDN, CDR2 FVKESK. This CDR3 contains 15 residues. The full variable domain, its missing parts supplied by reference TRBV14 and TRBJ2-3, is EAGVTQFPSHSVIEKGQTVTLRCDPISGHDNLYWYRRVMGKEIKFLLHFVKESKQDESGMPNNRFLAERTGGTYSTLKVQPAELEDSGVYFCASSQKLPSTDTQYFGPGTRLTVL.

The chain uses TRBV19 and TRBJ1-1, with 7 positions matching TRBD1. The CDR3 contains 16 residues. J lost 3 bases, V lost 7 bases, and 14 bases had no gene match. CDR1 is LNHDA and CDR2 is SQIVND in the germline V gene (reference sequence). This CDR3 is CASTDQGGQIYTEAFF. The CDR3 DNA reads as TGTGCCAGTACCGATCAGGGGGGACAGATCTACACTGAAGCTTTCTTT.

The V gene is TRBV4-2, the J gene TRBJ2-2; D remains unclear. CDR3 length equals 16 residues. CDR1 LGHNA and CDR2 YNFKEQ come from the germline V gene. V gave up 0 bases and J gave up 2 bases, with 10 bases separating them. The CDR3 DNA sequence: TGTGCCAGCAGCCAAGACTACACCGCAAACACCGGGGAGCTGTTTTTT. The encoded protein is CASSQDYTANTGELFF.

V gene TRBV5-6 combines with J gene TRBJ1-2; D possibly corresponds to TRBD1 (5 bases). The CDR3 length is 16 residues. V lost 4 bases to trimming and J lost 4 bases, with 20 bases between them. Per germline, CDR1 SGHDT and CDR2 YYEEEE. CDR3 in amino acids: CASSARRGLLFYGYTF. The CDR3, as DNA: TGTGCCAGCAGCGCCAGGCGGGGCCTCCTTTTCTATGGCTACACCTTC.

V is TRBV14 and J is TRBJ2-5; tentatively, D is TRBD2 (5 bases). The CDR3 has 15 amino acids. Germline lookup yields CDR1 SGHDN and CDR2 FVKESK. V was cut by 0 bases and J by 4 bases, with 12 bases left in between. The CDR3 region has the DNA TGTGCCAGCAGCCAAGATAGCGATGGAGGAGAGACCCAGTACTTC. It yields the protein CASSQDSDGGETQYF.

The J gene is TRBJ1-4, the V gene TRBV4-1; possibly TRBD1 for D (6 bases). The V and J ends lost 3 bases and 7 bases respectively, with 15 bases between them. This CDR3 is built from 15 residues. The germline gives CDR1 MGHRA, CDR2 YSYEKL. The CDR3 here is CASSHKTAGAEKLFF. The CDR3 DNA sequence: TGCGCCAGCAGCCATAAGACAGCGGGGGCTGAAAAACTGTTTTTT.

The chain combines TRBV7-9 with TRBJ2-4; no reliable D call. This CDR3 has 14 residues. From germline, CDR1 is SEHNR and CDR2 FQNEAQ (reference sequence). V was clipped by 1 base and J by 0 bases, with 4 bases between them. CDR3 residues: CASSLGVAKNIQYF. As DNA, the CDR3 is TGTGCCAGCAGCTTAGGGGTAGCCAAAAACATTCAGTACTTC.

This clone occurred a few times. The J gene is TRBJ2-1, the V gene TRBV6-6; D remains unclear. The length of the CDR3 is 15 residues. In germline, CDR1 is MNHNY, CDR2 SVGAGI (reference sequence). Deletions cut 0 bases from V and 6 bases from J, with 12 bases between. In DNA form, the CDR3 reads TGTGCCAGCAGTTACTCGCGACTGGAACTCAATGAGCAGTTCTTC. Protein: CASSYSRLELNEQFF.

The DNA of the CDR3 is TGTGCCAGCAAGGAGTATTGGGAGACCCAGTACTTC. This sequence encodes CASKEYWETQYF. The chain carries TRBV6-1 and TRBJ2-5, with D unclear. The germline V gene encodes CDR1 MNHNS and CDR2 SASEGT. Trimming stripped 7 bases from V and 5 bases from J, with 11 bases between. This CDR3 has 12 residues.

The chain couples TRBV5-1 to TRBJ2-1; 9 bases fit TRBD2. V lost 4 bases and J lost 12; bases outside the gene matches: 11. The CDR3 has 14 amino acids. The germline CDR1 and CDR2 sequences are SGHRS and YFSETQ. This CDR3 is CASSPGVAGERQFF. The DNA for the CDR3 is TGCGCCAGCAGCCCCGGGGTAGCGGGAGAGCGGCAGTTCTTC.

This clone was found once. The chain joins TRBV4-2 to TRBJ2-6, with D perhaps matching TRBD2 (6 bases). Germline V gene data show CDR1 as LGHNA and CDR2 as YNFKEQ. This CDR3 has 16 residues. V was trimmed by 6 bases and J by 2 bases, leaving 14 bases between them. The DNA of the CDR3 is TGTGCCAGCAGTGACACGGCGGGGACTGGGGCCAACGTCCTGACTTTC. Protein: CASSDTAGTGANVLTF.

The chain recombines TRBV29-1 with TRBJ2-2; D is possibly TRBD1 or TRBD2 (5 bases each). CDR1 and CDR2 (germline): SQVTM, ANQGSEA. V shed 2 bases and J shed 3 bases, with 16 bases lying between them. The CDR3 is made up of 16 amino acids. The DNA of the CDR3 is TGCAGCGTTGAATTAAGAGGGGAAAACTACACCGGGGAGCTGTTTTTT. Translating gives CSVELRGENYTGELFF.

The CDR3 is CASSHGQGWAGELFF. The CDR3 DNA reads TGCGCCAGCAGCCACGGACAGGGTTGGGCCGGGGAGCTGTTTTTT. The chain couples TRBV10-2 to TRBJ2-2; 8 positions match TRBD1. The CDR3 length is 15 residues. Germline CDR1 reads WSHSY; CDR2 reads SAAADI. Unmatched junction bases numbered 9, after V lost 6 bases and J lost 6 bases.

The chain combines TRBV9 with TRBJ2-7; 9 nucleotides align to TRBD2. CDR1 and CDR2 (germline): SGDLS, YYNGEE. This CDR3 region has 14 residues. Trimming at V came to 2 bases and at J to 6 bases, leaving 6 bases not matched to a gene. The DNA of the CDR3 is TGTGCCAGCAGCGTCGAAGGGACTAGCTCCGAGCAGTACTTC. It specifies CASSVEGTSSEQYF. The full variable domain, rest sourced from reference TRBV9 and TRBJ2-7, is DSGVTQTPKHLITATGQRVTLRCSPRSGDLSVYWYQQSLDQGLQFLIQYYNGEERAKGNILERFSAQQFPDLHSELNLSSLELGDSALYFCASSVEGTSSEQYFGPGTRLTVT.

The chain carries TRBV7-3 and TRBJ1-2, with 7 bases that match TRBD1. The CDR3 has 14 residues. The J segment lost 6 bases and the V segment lost 4 bases, leaving 8 bases of the junction unmatched. CDR1 SGHTA and CDR2 FQGTGA come from the germline V gene. The CDR3 nucleotides are TGTGCCAGCAGCTCCTACAGGGGCCAGGATGGCTACACCTTC. It codes for CASSSYRGQDGYTF.

This chain links TRBV19 with TRBJ1-6; D remains unclear. Germline V gene data show CDR1 as LNHDA and CDR2 as SQIVND (reference sequence). The V gene lost 6 bases and the J gene lost 0 bases, with 9 bases spanning the gap. This CDR3 spans 15 amino acids. The DNA of the CDR3 is TGTGCCAGTAGACAGAGCCACTCCTATAATTCACCCCTCCACTTT. The encoded protein is CASRQSHSYNSPLHF.

Points on this clone: Other DNA sequences in this sample translate to the same CDR3. The chain uses TRBV9 and TRBJ2-3; 11 nucleotides match TRBD2. Trimming cost V 7 bases and J 4 bases; bases outside gene matches: 5. The CDR3 extends over 14 amino acids. Germline V gene data show CDR1 as SGDLS and CDR2 as YYNGEE. CDR3 coding DNA: TGTGCCAGCTCCTTAGCGGGAGGGTCAGATACGCAGTATTTT. This sequence encodes CASSLAGGSDTQYF.

The rearrangement links TRBV11-1 to TRBJ2-7; a possible D gene is TRBD1 (5 bases). This CDR3 is 17 amino acids long. V shed 5 bases and J shed 4 bases, with 24 bases lying between them. In germline, CDR1 is SGHAT, CDR2 FQDESV (reference sequence). CDR3 nucleotides: TGTGCCAGCAGCCCGCGACAGAAGAGGACGCTGATTTACGAGCAGTACTTC. As protein: CASSPRQKRTLIYEQYF. The full variable domain, with the rest looked up from reference TRBV11-1 and TRBJ2-7, is EAEVAQSPRYKITEKSQAVAFWCDPISGHATLYWYRQILGQGPELLVQFQDESVVDDSQLPKDRFSAERLKGVDSTLKIQPAELGDSAMYLCASSPRQKRTLIYEQYFGPGTRLTVT.

This clone was detected many times. The V gene is TRBV28, the J gene TRBJ2-3, with D possibly matching TRBD2 (6 bases). The germline gives CDR1 MDHEN, CDR2 SYDVKM. V was trimmed by 5 bases and J by 0 bases, leaving 9 bases between them. This CDR3 is built from 14 residues. The CDR3 DNA is TGTGCCAGCAGTCCAAGCGGGAGCACAGATACGCAGTATTTT. This encodes CASSPSGSTDTQYF.

This chain uses TRBV9 with TRBJ2-1, with D perhaps TRBD2 (7 bases). The CDR3 totals 14 residues. V lost 3 bases, J lost 9 bases, and 16 bases lay in between. Germline assignment: CDR1 SGDLS and CDR2 YYNGEE. CDR3 region: CASSARGGDPEQFF. The CDR3 DNA follows: TGTGCCAGCAGCGCAAGGGGGGGGGACCCTGAGCAGTTCTTC.

This chain uses TRBV6-1 with TRBJ1-5; TRBD1 agrees at 8 bases. Germline loops: CDR1 MNHNS, CDR2 SASEGT. V was clipped by 3 bases and J by 4 bases; unmatched bases: 11. The CDR3 loop spans 17 amino acids. CDR3 residues: CASSELTGVGLNQPQHF. The CDR3 DNA sequence: TGTGCCAGCAGTGAGCTGACAGGGGTTGGGCTGAATCAGCCCCAGCATTTT.

The chain links TRBV7-6 to TRBJ2-2; no clear D. In germline, CDR1 is SGHVS, CDR2 FNYEAQ. This CDR3 region has 13 residues. Trimming stripped 1 base from V and 4 bases from J, with 4 bases between. CDR3 coding DNA: TGTGCCAGCAGCTTAGGAAGCACCGGGGAGCTGTTTTTT. This codes for CASSLGSTGELFF.

This clone was seen only a few times. The V and J genes are TRBV6-1 and TRBJ2-7; 12 nucleotides match TRBD2. The V and J ends lost 2 bases and 4 bases, in that order; junction bases with no gene match: 3. Germline V gene sequence: CDR1 MNHNS, CDR2 SASEGT. This CDR3 contains 15 residues. In DNA, the CDR3 is TGTGCCAGCAGTGAAAGAACTAGCGGGGGGTACGAGCAGTACTTC. It encodes CASSERTSGGYEQYF.

The chain couples TRBV7-9 to TRBJ2-3; TRBD2 is a possible D gene (5 bases). Germline V gives CDR1 SEHNR, CDR2 FQNEAQ (reference sequence). The CDR3 totals 13 residues. Trimming stripped 3 bases from V and 3 bases from J, with 7 bases between. CDR3 loop: CASSLGVTDTQYF. CDR3 coding DNA: TGTGCCAGCAGCTTGGGAGTGACAGATACGCAGTATTTT.

This sequence joins TRBV5-5 and TRBJ1-4; D unclear. The ends were cut back, 0 bases at V and 7 bases at J, with 10 bases in the middle. This CDR3 region has 14 residues. Germline CDR1 reads SGHKS; CDR2 reads YYEKEE (reference sequence). The CDR3 reads CASSLGQLGEKLFF. CDR3 bases: TGTGCCAGCAGCTTGGGGCAGTTAGGTGAAAAACTGTTTTTT.